The 20 T cell receptor beta chains presented below share a single source sample, sequenced in a study of blood T cells in healthy people across ages. A second PCR of about 6 to 11 cycles used a sample-barcoded 5' primer and a J-beta primer mix. TCRdb analysed the 5' RACE reads with MiXCR anew, one entry per CDR3 protein. The table lists over 600,000 distinct CDR3 sequences, approximately 40% of them singletons. Material: blood. These receptors came from an elderly man in good health.

The chain has TRBV5-1 and TRBJ2-2; D may match TRBD1 or TRBD2 (5 bases each). The CDR3 is 15 amino acids. The V gene lost 4 bases and the J gene lost 1 base, with 11 bases spanning the gap. CDR1 SGHRS and CDR2 YFSETQ come from the germline V gene. The CDR3 sequence is CASSTEGQNTGELFF. CDR3 nucleotide sequence: TGCGCCAGCAGCACAGAGGGGCAGAACACCGGGGAGCTGTTTTTT.

This clonotype was found once. The rearrangement joins TRBV25-1 to TRBJ1-2; 7 positions agree with TRBD1. V lost 6 bases and J lost 2; bases outside the gene matches: 6. CDR3 length equals 14 residues. Germline V gene data show CDR1 as MGHDK and CDR2 as SYGVNS. In DNA form, the CDR3 reads TGTGCCAGCAGCGGGGGACAGAGCAACTATGGCTACACCTTC. Translating it yields CASSGGQSNYGYTF.

This clonotype occurred once. This rearrangement joins TRBV28 to TRBJ2-2, with 13 bases lining up with TRBD2. In germline, CDR1 is MDHEN, CDR2 SYDVKM. The CDR3 sequence is 17 residues long. V lost 7 bases, J lost 5 bases, and 10 bases stayed unmatched. The DNA for the CDR3 is TGTGCCAGCAAGGCGGGACTAGCGGGGCCCGGGACCGGGGAGCTGTTTTTT. Amino acid sequence: CASKAGLAGPGTGELFF. Combining the CDR3 with reference TRBV28 and TRBJ2-2 gives the whole variable domain DVKVTQSSRYLVKRTGEKVFLECVQDMDHENMFWYRQDPGLGLRLIYFSYDVKMKEKGDIPEGYSVSREKKERFSLILESASTNQTSMYLCASKAGLAGPGTGELFFGEGSRLTVL.

V and J are TRBV12-5 and TRBJ1-2; the match to TRBD1 covers 9 bases. J lost 3 bases, V lost 4 bases, and 12 bases had no gene match. CDR1 is LGHNT and CDR2 is FRNRAP in the germline V gene. The CDR3 sequence is 17 residues long. This CDR3 reads CASGSAGQGRVDYGYTF. The CDR3, as DNA: TGTGCTAGTGGTTCGGCGGGACAGGGTAGGGTCGACTATGGCTACACCTTC.

The V and J genes are TRBV20-1 and TRBJ2-2; TRBD2 aligns across 7 bases. The CDR3 is 14 amino acids. Germline V gene sequence: CDR1 DFQATT, CDR2 SNEGSKA (reference sequence). Trimming took 2 bases from V and 5 from J; bases not matched to a gene: 5. The CDR3 is CSARLGGRTGELFF. The CDR3 coding sequence is TGCAGTGCTAGATTAGGCGGGAGAACCGGGGAGCTGTTTTTT.

This clonotype was seen only a few times. This chain uses TRBV7-2 with TRBJ2-4; no definite D call. The J call may be in error: the DNA end matches TRBJ2-7 better. There are 13 residues in the CDR3. CDR1 and CDR2 from the germline V gene are SGHTA and FQGNSA. CDR3 sequence: CASSAVRPAEQYF. The CDR3 DNA reads TGTGCCAGCAGCGCGGTCCGACCGGCCGAGCAGTACTTC.

The rearrangement joins TRBV12-3 or TRBV12-4 to TRBJ2-1; TRBD1 aligns across 11 bases. CDR3 length equals 15 residues. After removal of 5 bases from V and 7 bases from J, the junction contained 7 bases not matched to a gene. This CDR3 reads CASSRTGGSVNEQFF. CDR3 sequence (DNA): TGTGCCAGCAGTCGGACAGGGGGCTCTGTGAATGAGCAGTTCTTC.

This clonotype was counted between two and nine times. The V and J genes are TRBV4-1 and TRBJ2-2; 7 nucleotides match TRBD1. V was pared by 1 base and J by 8 bases, with 4 bases of the junction left unmatched. From germline, CDR1 is MGHRA and CDR2 YSYEKL. CDR3 length equals 14 residues. CDR3 loop: CASSQVRGPGELFF. In DNA form, the CDR3 reads TGCGCCAGCAGCCAAGTGAGGGGGCCAGGGGAGCTGTTTTTT.

V gene TRBV29-1 combines with J gene TRBJ2-7; the match to TRBD2 covers 11 bases. The CDR3 sequence is 14 residues long. In germline, CDR1 is SQVTM, CDR2 ANQGSEA. J was trimmed by 2 bases and V by 4 bases; bases with no gene match: 4. CDR3 nucleotide sequence: TGCAGCGTTGCAGGGACTAGCGGCCCCTACGAGCAGTACTTC. Its protein is CSVAGTSGPYEQYF.

This clonotype appeared a few times. A junction end diverges from the germline sequence, so it may reflect a read error. This chain joins TRBV7-9 and TRBJ2-3; the D gene is possibly TRBD1 (6 bases). Germline V gives CDR1 SEHNR, CDR2 FQNEAQ (reference sequence). The CDR3 loop spans 12 amino acids. This CDR3 reads CASSPRTVTQYF. The CDR3 DNA reads TGTGCCAGCAGCCCCAGGACAGTTACGCAGTATTTT. The full variable domain, rest sourced from reference TRBV7-9 and TRBJ2-3, is DTGVSQNPRHKITKRGQNVTFRCDPISEHNRLYWYRQTLGQGPEFLTYFQNEAQLEKSRLLSDRFSAERPKGSFSTLEIQRTEQGDSAMYLCASSPRTVTQYFGPGTRLTVL.

CDR3: CATKRGDQNNEQYF. The CDR3 coding sequence is TGTGCCACCAAACGAGGAGATCAAAACAATGAGCAGTACTTC. The chain carries TRBV6-5 and TRBJ2-5; D not certain. CDR1 MNHEY and CDR2 SVGAGI come from the germline V gene. Trimming took 10 bases from V and 11 from J, leaving 26 bases between them. The CDR3 has 14 residues.

The chain joins TRBV20-1 to TRBJ2-1; TRBD2 aligns across 15 bases. Judging by the DNA end, TRBJ2-7 fits better; the J call may be wrong. The length of the CDR3 is 15 residues. The V gene's germline CDR1 is DFQATT and CDR2 SNEGSKA (reference sequence). The DNA of the CDR3 is TGCAGTGCTAGTGGGACTAGCGGGAGGAGGTACGAGCAGTACTTC. Protein sequence: CSASGTSGRRYEQYF.

The rearrangement uses TRBV12-3 or TRBV12-4 and TRBJ2-7, with TRBD2 identical over 9 bases. V was clipped by 9 bases and J by 7 bases; unmatched bases: 31. The CDR3 covers 20 residues. The CDR3 here is CASSSVPAFGLRSGRSEQYF. In DNA, the CDR3 is TGTGCCAGTTCTTCTGTTCCAGCCTTTGGGTTGCGGAGCGGGAGGAGTGAGCAGTACTTC.

This clonotype was seen a few times. The gene calls are TRBV7-2 and TRBJ2-7, with D uncertain. The CDR3 spans 13 residues. Trimming removed 7 bases at V and 3 bases at J, with 13 bases between. Germline CDR1 and CDR2: SGHTA and FQGNSA. The DNA of the CDR3 is TGTGCCAGCATGGTCGGGCCCGTCTACGAGCAGTACTTC. Its translation is CASMVGPVYEQYF.

This sequence joins TRBV3-1 and TRBJ2-3, with TRBD1 identical over 8 bases. Looked up from germline, CDR1 is LGHDT and CDR2 is YNNKEL (reference sequence). The CDR3 runs to 14 residues. The ends lost 8 bases at V and 4 bases at J; junction bases unmatched: 8. The CDR3 nucleotides read TGTGCCAGCGCAAAAAGACAGGGGTCAGATACGCAGTATTTT. It yields the protein CASAKRQGSDTQYF.

The rearrangement links TRBV7-2 to TRBJ2-3; possibly TRBD1 for D (6 bases). The V and J ends lost 7 bases and 2 bases respectively, with 7 bases between them. This CDR3 comprises 12 residues. The germline CDR1 and CDR2 sequences are SGHTA and FQGNSA. The CDR3 DNA reads TGTGCCAGCAACAGGGCCACAGATACGCAGTATTTT. This encodes CASNRATDTQYF.

The chain uses TRBV14 and TRBJ2-2; no firm D call. The CDR3 sequence is 16 residues long. Germline CDR1 reads SGHDN; CDR2 reads FVKESK. Trimming removed 3 bases at V and 0 bases at J, with 11 bases between. The CDR3 here is CASSQAWGTNTGELFF. The CDR3, as DNA: TGTGCCAGCAGCCAGGCCTGGGGAACGAACACCGGGGAGCTGTTTTTT.

This clonotype was observed a handful of times. The rearrangement uses TRBV7-2 and TRBJ2-1, with D hard to call. CDR3 length: 12 amino acids. Germline V gives CDR1 SGHTA, CDR2 FQGNSA. Trimming pared 6 bases from V and 6 bases from J, leaving 9 bases between. CDR3 nucleotides: TGTGCCAGCAGGGAAATCTCCAATGAGCAGTTCTTC. Its translation: CASREISNEQFF.

The chain employs TRBV11-2 and TRBJ2-2, with D perhaps TRBD2 (5 bases). Germline V gene data show CDR1 as SGHAT and CDR2 as FQNNGV. The CDR3 length is 15 residues. Trimming stripped 3 bases from V and 3 bases from J, with 11 bases between. The CDR3 loop is CASSLNGIDTGELFF. CDR3 DNA: TGTGCCAGCAGCTTGAACGGGATTGACACCGGGGAGCTGTTTTTT.

V gene TRBV20-1 combines with J gene TRBJ2-5; 9 bases fit TRBD1. Germline CDR1 and CDR2: DFQATT and SNEGSKA (reference sequence). CDR3 length: 17 amino acids. Trimming took 0 bases from V and 4 from J; bases not matched to a gene: 12. The DNA of the CDR3 is TGCAGTGCTAGAGACCACGCCCGGGACAGGGATCTAGAGACCCAGTACTTC. Translation: CSARDHARDRDLETQYF.